This T cell receptor (beta chain) was sequenced during a study of cytomegalovirus exposure and HLA in healthy donors. Regarding the study as a whole: Highly shared sequence variants in one cluster were likely a sequencing artifact.

With regard to this clone: The antigen is undetermined.

60 Vbeta and 13 Jbeta primers were used in PCR. The table came from immunoSEQ multiplex PCR; TCRdb's copy has only in-frame clones and leaves some out. Here the sample spans some 150,000 clones, 70% to 80% being singletons. The sequenced sample consisted of PBMCs. The clonotype was recovered from a male donor in good health and CMV-seronegative.

CDR3 coding DNA: TGTGCCAGCAGCCCCGGGGGGGGTGGAGATGAGCAGTTCTTC. This gives the protein CASSPGGGGDEQFF. The J gene is TRBJ2-1, the V gene TRBV5-4, with 8 bases aligning to TRBD2. This CDR3 comprises 14 residues. After removal of 4 bases from V and 8 bases from J, the junction contained 8 bases not matched to a gene. The germline gives CDR1 SGHNT, CDR2 YYREEE (reference sequence).